The T cell receptor (beta chain) described here comes from a study of T cells after yellow fever vaccination. General study findings and limits: Relatively few clonotypes were ones that appeared in both CD4 and CD8 compartments.

TCRdb re-called the 5' RACE reads through MiXCR, storing one row per CDR3 protein. This sample has 600,000 to 750,000 distinct CDR3 sequences, with over 9% found just once. Germline assignment: CDR1 DFQATT and CDR2 SNEGSKA (reference sequence). The CDR3 contains 13 residues. V lost 5 bases, J lost 3 bases, and 11 bases lay in between. This clonotype was seen a few times. The target antigen is unknown. This material consisted of PBMCs, taken on the day of the yellow fever booster vaccination. The V and J genes are TRBV20-1 and TRBJ1-5; D uncertain. The sequence derives from a man aged 25 to 45 who received the YFV17D yellow fever vaccine. As DNA, the CDR3 is TGCAGTGCTCCAACAGCTTTCAATCAGCCCCAGCATTTT. Its protein is CSAPTAFNQPQHF.